The rows below give T cell receptor beta chains drawn from one sample of a study of memory CD8 T cells in hepatitis C reinfection. Method: immunoSEQ multiplex PCR; TCRdb's copy keeps in-frame clones and lacks some. This repertoire shows 50,000 or so clones, roughly 89% found once; its top ten account for more than 0.8%. The sample taken for sequencing was naive CD8+ T cells sorted from blood. The receptors originated from a man aged 18 to 30 with hepatitis C virus infection. Both conserved end residues are part of each CDR3. The order of the fields is D gene, V gene, J gene, clone size, CDR3 protein, CDR3 DNA. The D gene is left open where the match is weak. Expanded clones get a size class; other rows say once, few or many, or leave the size out.

>.|TRBV7-6|TRBJ2-7|.
CASSPMRGYEQYF
TGTGCCAGCAGCCCTATGCGGGGCTACGAGCAGTACTTC
>.|TRBV5-1|TRBJ2-2|.
CASSLVGSGTTGELFF
TGCGCCAGCAGCTTGGTAGGTAGCGGAACGACCGGGGAGCTGTTTTTT
>.|TRBV7-7|TRBJ2-7|.
CASSLYGNYEQYF
TGTGCTAGCAGCCTCTACGGAAACTACGAGCAGTACTTC
>TRBD1|TRBV5-1|TRBJ2-3|.
CASSLEVTGGLDTDTQYF
TGCGCCAGCAGCTTGGAAGTCACAGGGGGCCTTGACACAGATACGCAGTATTTT
>TRBD1|TRBV19|TRBJ1-4|.
CASSTTGGREKLFF
TGTGCCAGTAGTACCACAGGGGGCCGTGAAAAACTGTTTTTT
>.|TRBV7-2|TRBJ2-5|.
CASSSEGLAEETQYF
TGTGCCAGCAGCTCCGAGGGTTTGGCAGAAGAGACCCAGTACTTC
>TRBD2|TRBV29-1|TRBJ2-5|.
CSVEVERGRELQETQYF
TGCAGCGTCGAGGTAGAACGAGGGCGGGAGCTCCAAGAGACCCAGTACTTC
>TRBD2|TRBV7-8|TRBJ2-3|.
CASSILAGEGTDTQYF
TGTGCCAGCAGCATATTAGCGGGAGAGGGGACAGATACGCAGTATTTT
>TRBD1|TRBV4-2|TRBJ2-1|.
CASSQEGVWDRVNEQFF
TGTGCCAGCAGCCAAGAGGGGGTCTGGGACAGGGTCAATGAGCAGTTCTTC
>.|TRBV6-1|TRBJ1-1|few
CASSNARGTEAFF
TGTGCCAGCAGTAACGCCAGGGGTACTGAAGCTTTCTTT
>.|TRBV2|TRBJ2-1|.
CASSEFQAASRYNEQFF
TGTGCCAGCAGTGAATTTCAGGCGGCTAGCAGATACAATGAGCAGTTCTTC
>TRBD2|TRBV27|TRBJ2-1|.
CASSFRLANNEQFF
TGTGCCAGCAGTTTTAGACTAGCAAACAATGAGCAGTTCTTC
>.|TRBV19|TRBJ2-4|.
CASSANHEVNIQYF
TGTGCCAGTAGTGCCAACCACGAGGTAAACATTCAGTACTTC
>TRBD1|TRBV5-6|TRBJ1-5|.
CASSSTGRYQPQHF
TGTGCCAGCAGCTCGACAGGGAGGTACCAGCCCCAGCATTTT
>.|TRBV4-1|TRBJ1-3|.
CASSQEAGLSGNTIYF
TGCGCCAGCAGCCAAGAGGCAGGTCTCTCTGGAAACACCATATATTTT
>.|TRBV5-6|TRBJ1-1|.
CASSLTSEAFF
TGTGCCAGCAGCTTGACAAGTGAAGCTTTCTTT
>TRBD2|TRBV27|TRBJ2-7|.
CASSLSSGLAGGVYEQYF
TGTGCCAGCAGTTTAAGCTCCGGACTAGCGGGAGGAGTCTACGAGCAGTACTTC
>.|TRBV5-4|TRBJ2-1|once
CASSPQTYNEQFF
TGTGCCAGCAGCCCGCAGACTTACAATGAGCAGTTCTTC
>TRBD2|TRBV27|TRBJ2-2|.
CASSPGLAGGCTGELFF
TGTGCCAGCAGTCCGGGACTAGCGGGGGGCTGCACCGGGGAGCTGTTTTTT
>.|TRBV29-1|TRBJ2-1|once
CSVMGVEGEFEQFF
TGCAGCGTTATGGGTGTGGAGGGAGAATTTGAGCAGTTCTTC
>TRBD2|TRBV19|TRBJ2-1|.
CASRPSGGTYNEQFF
TGTGCCAGTAGGCCCAGCGGGGGGACCTACAATGAGCAGTTCTTC
>TRBD1|TRBV5-1|TRBJ2-7|once
CASSFGTGVDEQYF
TGCGCCAGCAGCTTTGGGACAGGGGTGGACGAGCAGTACTTC
>TRBD2|TRBV5-1|TRBJ2-3|.
CASSLIGLAGYTDTQYF
TGCGCCAGCAGCTTGATTGGACTAGCGGGGTACACAGATACGCAGTATTTT
>TRBD1|TRBV9|TRBJ1-5|.
CASSLQGDQPQHF
TGTGCCAGCAGCCTACAGGGGGATCAGCCCCAGCATTTT
>TRBD2|TRBV5-1|TRBJ2-3|.
CASSLVAGSQYTSTDTQYF
TGCGCCAGCAGCTTGGTAGCGGGGTCCCAATACACTAGCACAGATACGCAGTATTTT
>TRBD2|TRBV25-1|TRBJ2-5|.
CASSLAGGIETQYF
TGTGCCAGCTCACTAGCGGGAGGGATCGAGACCCAGTACTTC
>.|TRBV5-4|TRBJ1-1|once
CASSPWGEWNTEAFF
TGTGCCAGCAGCCCGTGGGGGGAATGGAACACTGAAGCTTTCTTT
>.|TRBV7-9|TRBJ2-5|.
CASTPEAQETQYF
TGTGCCAGCACCCCAGAGGCGCAAGAGACCCAGTACTTC
>.|TRBV29-1|TRBJ1-1|once
CSVVGGGPGAEAFF
TGCAGCGTTGTAGGGGGGGGGCCGGGAGCTGAAGCTTTCTTT